The clone carrying this T cell receptor (beta chain) was observed a few times. Its antigen is not known. V trimming: 7 bases; J trimming: 6 bases; junction bases outside the gene matches: 4. In germline, CDR1 is SQVTM, CDR2 ANQGSEA. The CDR3 consists of 11 residues. Via MiXCR, TCRdb re-called the reads, giving one row per CDR3 protein. This sample has fewer than 300,000 distinct CDR3 sequences; about 26% occur once, and the top ten carry around 14%. The source of the sample is a study of T cell repertoires in cytomegalovirus infection. Study overall: It can be stated that public TCR beta signatures indicated CMV infection as well as a matching HLA type.

The study, taken as a whole, reports: HLA-C-restricted, CMV-specific TCR beta clonotypes were dominant ex vivo. Identification of carriers of CMV plus the relevant HLA was performed using cumulative public TCR beta family frequency.

Sequenced input: PBMCs. The chain recombines TRBV29-1 with TRBJ2-7; 9 bases agree with TRBD1. This receptor was obtained from a human donor in good health (CMV status not recorded). Some clones in this sample may be carry-over from other donors' samples. CDR3 coding DNA: TGCAGCGGGGGACAGGGAGTCGAGCAGTACTTC. Its protein is CSGGQGVEQYF.